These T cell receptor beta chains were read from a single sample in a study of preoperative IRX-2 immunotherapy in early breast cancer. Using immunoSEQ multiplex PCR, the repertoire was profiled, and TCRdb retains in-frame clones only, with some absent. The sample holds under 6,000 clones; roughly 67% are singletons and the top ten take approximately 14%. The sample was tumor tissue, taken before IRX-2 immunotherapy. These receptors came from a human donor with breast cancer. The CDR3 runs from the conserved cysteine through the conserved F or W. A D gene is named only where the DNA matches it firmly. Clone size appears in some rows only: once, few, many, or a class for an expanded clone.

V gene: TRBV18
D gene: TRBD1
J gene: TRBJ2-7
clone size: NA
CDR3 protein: CASSQQDRGYEQYF
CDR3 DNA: TGTGCCAGCTCCCAACAGGACAGGGGCTACGAGCAGTACTTC

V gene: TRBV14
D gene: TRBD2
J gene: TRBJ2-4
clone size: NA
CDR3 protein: CASSQGIPGLASPRAKNIQYF
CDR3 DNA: TGTGCCAGCAGCCAAGGAATACCGGGACTAGCGAGTCCGAGAGCCAAAAACATTCAGTACTTC

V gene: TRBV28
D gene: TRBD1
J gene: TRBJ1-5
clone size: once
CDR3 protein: CASSGSGATGGAVNQPQHF
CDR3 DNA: TGTGCCAGCAGTGGGTCGGGCGCGACAGGGGGCGCAGTCAATCAGCCCCAGCATTTT

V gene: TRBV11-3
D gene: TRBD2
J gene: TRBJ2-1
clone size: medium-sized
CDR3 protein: CASSLGTSGGPYNEQFF
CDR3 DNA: TGTGCCAGCAGCTTAGGGACTAGCGGGGGCCCCTACAATGAGCAGTTCTTC

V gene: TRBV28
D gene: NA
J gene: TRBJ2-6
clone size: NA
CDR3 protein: CASSWGRGSGANVLTF
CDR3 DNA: TGTGCCAGCAGTTGGGGTCGTGGCTCTGGGGCCAACGTCCTGACTTTC

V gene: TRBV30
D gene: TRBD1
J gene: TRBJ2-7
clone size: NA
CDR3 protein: CAWMGQGANEQYF
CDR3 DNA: TGTGCCTGGATGGGACAGGGGGCCAACGAGCAGTACTTC

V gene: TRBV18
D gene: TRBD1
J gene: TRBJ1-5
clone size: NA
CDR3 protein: CASSPSDRAGQPQHF
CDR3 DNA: TGTGCCAGCTCACCTTCGGACAGGGCGGGACAGCCCCAGCATTTT

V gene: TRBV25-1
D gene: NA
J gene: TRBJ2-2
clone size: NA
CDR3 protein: CASSEFGRGPHGTGELFF
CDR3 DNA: TGTGCCAGCAGTGAATTCGGCAGGGGCCCCCATGGCACCGGGGAGCTGTTTTTT

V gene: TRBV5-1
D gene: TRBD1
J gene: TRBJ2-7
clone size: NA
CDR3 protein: CASSPGGTGDYEQYF
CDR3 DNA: TGCGCCAGCAGCCCGGGAGGGACAGGGGACTACGAGCAGTACTTC

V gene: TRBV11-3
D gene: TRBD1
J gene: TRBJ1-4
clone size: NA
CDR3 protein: CASSLNRGDNEKLFF
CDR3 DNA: TGTGCCAGCAGCCTAAACAGGGGGGATAATGAAAAACTGTTTTTT

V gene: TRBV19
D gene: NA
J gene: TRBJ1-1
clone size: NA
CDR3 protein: CASSRGGGWAAEAFF
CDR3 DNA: TGTGCCAGTAGTAGAGGGGGAGGGTGGGCAGCTGAAGCTTTCTTT

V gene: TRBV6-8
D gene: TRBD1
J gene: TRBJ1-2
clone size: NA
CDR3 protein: CAIRTQGDYGYTF
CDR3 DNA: TGTGCCATCAGGACACAGGGGGACTATGGCTACACCTTC

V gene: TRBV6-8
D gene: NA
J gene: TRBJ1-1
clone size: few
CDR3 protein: CASSQAAGGVTKAFF
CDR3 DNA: TGTGCCAGCAGCCAGGCGGCGGGTGGGGTAACCAAAGCTTTCTTT

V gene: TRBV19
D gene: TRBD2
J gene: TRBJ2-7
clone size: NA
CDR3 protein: CASSRGLAGDEQYF
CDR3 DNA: TGTGCCAGTAGTAGGGGACTAGCGGGAGACGAGCAGTACTTC

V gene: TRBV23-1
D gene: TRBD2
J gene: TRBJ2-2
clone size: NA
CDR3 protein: CASSGLAGAITGELFF
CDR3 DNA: TGCGCCAGCAGCGGACTAGCGGGAGCGATCACCGGGGAGCTGTTTTTT

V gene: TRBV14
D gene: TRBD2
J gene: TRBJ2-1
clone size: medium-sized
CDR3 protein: CASSQGESGRTLRGEQFF
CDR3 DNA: TGTGCCAGCAGCCAAGGGGAGAGCGGGAGGACCTTACGGGGTGAGCAGTTCTTC

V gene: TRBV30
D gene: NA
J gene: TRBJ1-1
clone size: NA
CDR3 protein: CAWSPRQLLPEAFF
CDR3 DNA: TGTGCCTGGAGTCCTCGACAGCTACTTCCTGAAGCTTTCTTT

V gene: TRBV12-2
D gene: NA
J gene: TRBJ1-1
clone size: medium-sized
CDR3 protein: CAITPRDMNTEAFF
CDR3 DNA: TGTGCCATCACACCCCGGGATATGAACACTGAAGCTTTCTTT

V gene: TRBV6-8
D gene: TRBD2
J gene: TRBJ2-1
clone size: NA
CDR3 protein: CASSRELAGRNNEQFF
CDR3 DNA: TGTGCCAGCAGTCGCGAGCTAGCGGGAAGAAACAATGAGCAGTTCTTC

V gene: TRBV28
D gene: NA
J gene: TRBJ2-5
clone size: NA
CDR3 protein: CASTTGTGQETQYF
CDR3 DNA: TGTGCCAGCACGACTGGGACGGGACAAGAGACCCAGTACTTC

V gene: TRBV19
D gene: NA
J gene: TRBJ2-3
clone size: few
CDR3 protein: CASSIPRLSSTDTQYF
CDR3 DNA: TGTGCCAGTAGTATACCCCGACTATCTAGCACAGATACGCAGTATTTT

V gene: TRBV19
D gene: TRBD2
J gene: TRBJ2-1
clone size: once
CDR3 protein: CASSMTSGNEQFF
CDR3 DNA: TGTGCCAGTAGTATGACTAGCGGCAATGAGCAGTTCTTC

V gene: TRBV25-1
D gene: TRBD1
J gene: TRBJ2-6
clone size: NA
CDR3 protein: CASTPGGAGANVLTF
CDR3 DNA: TGTGCCAGCACTCCAGGGGGCGCTGGGGCCAACGTCCTGACTTTC

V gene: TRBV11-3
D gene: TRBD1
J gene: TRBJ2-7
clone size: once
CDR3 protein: CASGLHALTGGIYEQYF
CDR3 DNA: TGTGCCAGCGGGCTACACGCTCTCACAGGGGGAATCTACGAGCAGTACTTC

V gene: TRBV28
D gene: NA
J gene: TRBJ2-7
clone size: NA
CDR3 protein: CASSQDINYEQYF
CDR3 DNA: TGTGCCAGCAGTCAGGACATCAACTACGAGCAGTACTTC